This T cell receptor (beta chain) was observed in a study of T cell responses to AZD1222 COVID-19 vaccine. This clone was seen only once. Its specificity is not known. CDR3 size: 15 residues. CDR1 and CDR2 (germline): SNHLY, FYNNEI. V gave up 6 bases and J gave up 8 bases; unmatched junction bases: 11. Broader study findings: Close to half of all spike-specific TCRs reportedly target regions of the variants that are unmutated. Recipients of two AZD1222 doses showed rising Spike-specific TCR breadth and depth. It was only 6 or 7 AZD1222 recipients who were seropositive at baseline. Possibly, clonal diversity was underestimated; donors were largely white British and included more females.

Sequencing used immunoSEQ multiplex PCR; TCRdb keeps in-frame clones, though not all of them. The sample contains about 92,000 clones, nearly 90% of which appear only once. The TCR originated in an adult in good health. The chain employs TRBV2 and TRBJ1-4; 8 positions agree with TRBD1. The sample consisted of peripheral blood, taken on day 0 of AZD1222 vaccination. The DNA of the CDR3 is TGTGCCAGCAGCCAACTTGGGGACAGGAGCGAAAAACTGTTTTTT. It specifies CASSQLGDRSEKLFF.